What follows are 8 T cell receptor beta chains derived from one specimen sequenced in a study of human T cells and chemical hapten exposure. Time point noted: patch test 1, 2 weeks after DPC sensitization. The treatment: therapeutic diphenylcyclopropenone sensitization with weekly scalp DPC. A single record per CDR3 protein comes from TCRdb applying MiXCR to the RACE reads. The sample holds about 120,000 distinct CDR3 sequences, about 12% seen once. The sequences come from whole blood, collected in connection with sensitization to the hapten diphenylcyclopropenone (DPC). These receptors came from a woman aged 45 to 65 with alopecia areata. Some clones in this sample may be carry-over from other donors' samples.

This clonotype was found a few times. The chain combines TRBV6-5 with TRBJ2-5; TRBD2 aligns across 9 bases. In germline, CDR1 is MNHEY, CDR2 SVGAGI. This CDR3 has 15 amino acids. The trim removed 2 bases at V and 5 bases at J, leaving 6 bases unmatched. The CDR3 DNA sequence: TGTGCCAGCAGTTACCAAAGCGGGGGGATCGAGACCCAGTACTTC. Translated: CASSYQSGGIETQYF.

The rearrangement uses TRBV20-1 and TRBJ1-6; D is undetermined. CDR3 length equals 11 residues. V lost 4 bases and J 13 bases, leaving 11 bases between the germline ends. Germline CDR1 reads DFQATT; CDR2 reads SNEGSKA (reference sequence). Here the CDR3 DNA reads TGCAGTGCTATCAGACTGGGTCCCCTCCACTTT. It is translated as CSAIRLGPLHF.

The V and J genes are TRBV28 and TRBJ2-4; possible D gene TRBD1, 6 bases. Trimming cost V 10 bases and J 11 bases, with 18 bases left between them. This CDR3 has 12 amino acids. Looked up from germline, CDR1 is MDHEN and CDR2 is SYDVKM. As DNA, the CDR3 is TGTGCCACCGGACTGGGGGCTTACTTTCAGTACTTC. Its protein is CATGLGAYFQYF.

The rearrangement uses TRBV18 and TRBJ2-3; a weak D match, TRBD2 (6 bases). This CDR3 has 16 amino acids. The ends were cut back, 2 bases at V and 2 bases at J, with 14 bases in the middle. The germline gives CDR1 KGHSH, CDR2 LQKENI. The CDR3 loop is CASSPSGRGHTDTQYF. CDR3 nucleotides: TGTGCCAGCTCACCATCTGGGCGGGGCCACACAGATACGCAGTATTTT. The full variable domain, in which reference TRBV18 and TRBJ2-3 provide the parts outside the CDR3, is NAGVMQNPRHLVRRRGQEARLRCSPMKGHSHVYWYRQLPEEGLKFMVYLQKENIIDESGMPKERFSAEFPKEGPSILRIQQVVRGDSAAYFCASSPSGRGHTDTQYFGPGTRLTVL.

The V call is TRBV4-3, the J call TRBJ2-6, with no clear D. Germline V gene lookup returns CDR1 LGHNA and CDR2 YSLEER. Trimming pared 6 bases from V and 10 bases from J, leaving 10 bases between. The CDR3 is 12 residues long. The CDR3 here is CASSSQANVLTF. The CDR3 region has the DNA TGCGCCAGCAGTTCTCAGGCGAACGTCCTGACTTTC.

This clonotype was recorded a few times. CDR3 sequence: CASRDRGDQPQHF. The DNA for the CDR3 is TGTGCCAGCAGGGACAGGGGAGACCAGCCCCAGCATTTT. The V and J genes are TRBV6-2 or TRBV6-3 and TRBJ1-5; TRBD1 agrees at 9 bases. The trim removed 6 bases at V and 7 bases at J, leaving 4 bases unmatched. CDR1 MNHEY and CDR2 SVGEGT come from the germline V gene. This CDR3 spans 13 amino acids.

The DNA of the CDR3 is TGTGCCAGCAGCTTATGGGGTCCACCAATCTCTGGAAACACCATATATTTT. Protein: CASSLWGPPISGNTIYF. The J gene is TRBJ1-3, the V gene TRBV7-2; D unresolved. Trimming shortened V by 2 bases and J by 0 bases, and 14 bases separated the two germline ends. The CDR3 loop spans 17 amino acids. Per germline, CDR1 SGHTA and CDR2 FQGNSA. The entire variable domain, with the rest obtained from reference TRBV7-2 and TRBJ1-3, is as follows: GAGVSQSPSNKVTEKGKDVELRCDPISGHTALYWYRQSLGQGLEFLIYFQGNSAPDKSGLPSDRFSAERTGGSVSTLTIQRTQQEDSAVYLCASSLWGPPISGNTIYFGEGSWLTVV.

This clonotype was detected ten times or more. The chain links TRBV20-1 to TRBJ2-7, with D tentatively TRBD1 (5 bases). This CDR3 is 14 amino acids long. The V gene's germline CDR1 is DFQATT and CDR2 SNEGSKA (reference sequence). The V and J ends lost 3 bases and 2 bases respectively, with 14 bases between them. The chain's CDR3 is CSASSNRQTYEQYF. CDR3 nucleotide sequence: TGCAGTGCTAGTTCCAATAGACAGACCTACGAGCAGTACTTC.